This T cell receptor (beta chain) came from a study of beta chain features in type 1 diabetes. Broader study findings: Shortening of TCRB CDR3s, moderate but significant, appeared in all four CD4+ subsets of Type 1 diabetes patients. Cells that show high TCR expression could be over-represented by cDNA sequencing.

This clone has more than one count but fewer than ten. The target antigen is unknown. Sequenced material consisted of expressed TCRB transcripts (all of the isolated RNA was reverse transcribed). Repertoires were generated with immunoSEQ multiplex PCR, while TCRdb's copy carries only in-frame clones and drops some. The sample comprises a few hundred thousand clones, approximately 16% of which are singletons, and less than 0.09% rests with the top ten. This CDR3 contains 18 residues. Germline V gives CDR1 MDHEN, CDR2 SYDVKM. J was trimmed by 0 bases and V by 5 bases; bases with no gene match: 8. Sorting based on CD45RO/CCR7/CD25/CD127/CD95/CD27 separated CD4+ naive, central memory, regulatory and stem cell-like memory cells.

The receptor was isolated from a man under 40 with type 1 diabetes. Input material: naive CD4+ T cells from blood. The chain uses TRBV28 and TRBJ2-6; TRBD1 matches 9 bases. The CDR3 region is CASSPRTGARSGANVLTF. CDR3 DNA sequence: TGTGCCAGCAGTCCGAGGACAGGGGCCCGCTCTGGGGCCAACGTCCTGACTTTC.